What follows is one T cell receptor beta chain and its context. There is no known antigen for this receptor. No quality values exist for individual bases; no much larger clone is one base distant. The data derive from a study of control samples from healthy donors and cancer patients (dated by TCRdb to the early 2020s). Receptor libraries were prepared by the immunoSEQ multiplex PCR assay. Sourced from immuneACCESS, this table was stored by TCRdb with only in-frame sequences that have V and J called. A share of the clones is absent; for the studies checked, an unresolved V gene accounts for under half, and the remainder has no known explanation. This sample has 150,000 or so clones in its table, and approximately 90% of those were observed once. The ten largest clonotypes hold around 12% of the sample. The CDR1 and CDR2 encoded by the germline V gene are SGHDT and YYEEEE. V loses 4 bases, J loses 2 bases, and the germline ends lie 18 bases apart. Including the terminal cysteine and phenylalanine, the CDR3 comprises 16 residues. CDR3 DNA is the only sequence kept; it has 48 bases, read in frame from the first base.

The chain employs TRBV5-6 and TRBJ1-2, and possibly TRBD1, on 6 matching bases. Input material: blood. The clonotype comes from a man aged 25-45 years in good health. The CDR3 amino acid sequence is: CASSRNNGGANYGYTF. The sequence in DNA is TGTGCCAGCAGCCGCAATAATGGGGGCGCAAACTATGGCTACACCTTC.